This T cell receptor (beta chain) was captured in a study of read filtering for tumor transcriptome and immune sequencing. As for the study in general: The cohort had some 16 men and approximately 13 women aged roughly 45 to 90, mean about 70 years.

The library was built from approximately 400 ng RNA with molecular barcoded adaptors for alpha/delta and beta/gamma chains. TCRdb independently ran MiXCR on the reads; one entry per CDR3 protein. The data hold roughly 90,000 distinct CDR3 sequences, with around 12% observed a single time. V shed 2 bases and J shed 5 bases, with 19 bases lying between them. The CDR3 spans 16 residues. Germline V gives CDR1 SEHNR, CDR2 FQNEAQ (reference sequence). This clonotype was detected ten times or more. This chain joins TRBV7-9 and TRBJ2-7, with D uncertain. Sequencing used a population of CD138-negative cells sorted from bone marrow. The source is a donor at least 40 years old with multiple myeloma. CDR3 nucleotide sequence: TGTGCCAGCAGCTTAACGGCAACCTCCGCGTGGCACGAGCAGTACTTC. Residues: CASSLTATSAWHEQYF.